A selection of T cell receptor beta chains follows, all from one sample in a study of T cells in Graves' hyperthyroidism and ophthalmopathy. TCRdb itself ran the multiplex PCR reads through MiXCR, one entry per CDR3 protein. Of approximately 700,000 distinct CDR3 sequences listed, approximately 42% are singletons. The material sequenced was peripheral blood or thyroid tissue (not recorded which). These receptors all come from an adult man with Graves' disease, either hyperthyroidism or ophthalmopathy (not recorded which). CDR3s include the opening cysteine and the closing phenylalanine or tryptophan. The D gene is left open where the match is weak. Only part of the rows carry a size: once, few, many, or a class if the clone is expanded.

len	v_gene	abundance	j_gene	d_gene	CDR3aa	CDR3nt
15	TRBV2	.	TRBJ1-2	.	CASSEVFRLGQGYTF	TGTGCCAGCAGTGAAGTGTTCAGGTTGGGCCAAGGCTACACCTTC
16	TRBV7-6	.	TRBJ2-3	.	CASSLAGGTGTDTQYF	TGTGCCAGCAGCTTAGCAGGCGGGACGGGCACAGATACGCAGTATTTT
13	TRBV19	many	TRBJ1-1	.	CASRGAMNTEAFF	TGTGCCAGTAGGGGAGCCATGAACACTGAAGCTTTCTTT
13	TRBV6-1	few	TRBJ1-1	.	CASSERRISEAFF	TGTGCCAGCAGTGAAAGGAGGATTTCAGAAGCTTTCTTT
14	TRBV7-9	many	TRBJ1-1	.	CASSLSAGGTEAFF	TGTGCCAGCAGCTTAAGCGCAGGTGGGACTGAAGCTTTCTTT
14	TRBV5-1	.	TRBJ2-2	.	CASSLEISPGELFF	TGCGCCAGCAGCTTGGAAATATCCCCCGGGGAGCTGTTTTTT
15	TRBV7-9	.	TRBJ1-2	.	CASSLNGAGLVGYTF	TGTGCCAGCAGTTTAAACGGGGCGGGTCTAGTTGGCTACACCTTC
14	TRBV5-1	.	TRBJ2-2	.	CASSLERIAGELFF	TGCGCCAGCAGCTTGGAAAGAATCGCCGGGGAGCTGTTTTTT
13	TRBV5-2	.	TRBJ1-1	.	CASNVSGWTEAFF	TGTGCCAGCAATGTCTCAGGGTGGACTGAAGCTTTCTTT
17	TRBV2	many	TRBJ1-4	TRBD1	CASSHTSRQGGNEKLFF	TGTGCCAGCAGCCACACGTCCAGACAGGGGGGTAACGAAAAACTGTTTTTT
14	TRBV12-3/TRBV12-4	.	TRBJ2-5	.	CASSFRTQQETQYF	TGTGCCAGCAGTTTCCGAACACAGCAAGAGACCCAGTACTTC
14	TRBV5-1	.	TRBJ1-4	.	CASSLGSVREKLFF	TGCGCCAGCAGCTTGGGGTCGGTACGTGAAAAACTGTTTTTT
15	TRBV5-1	few	TRBJ2-7	.	CASSADEGQYYEQYF	TGCGCCAGCAGCGCCGATGAAGGACAGTACTACGAGCAGTACTTC
11	TRBV7-2	.	TRBJ2-7	.	CASSGGDEQYF	TGTGCCAGCAGCGGGGGCGATGAGCAGTACTTC
13	TRBV7-9	many	TRBJ1-1	TRBD1	CASSLRGPTEAFF	TGTGCCAGCAGCTTAAGGGGGCCCACTGAAGCTTTCTTT
14	TRBV29-1	.	TRBJ1-1	.	CSAGRDNLTTEAFF	TGCAGCGCTGGACGGGACAACTTGACCACTGAAGCTTTCTTT
11	TRBV2	once	TRBJ1-2	.	CASTAGTRNTF	TGTGCCAGCACCGCCGGGACAAGGAACACCTTC
16	TRBV5-1	few	TRBJ1-2	TRBD1	CASSPLTGGISYGYTF	TGCGCCAGCAGCCCCTTGACAGGGGGCATATCATATGGCTACACCTTC
13	TRBV24-1	.	TRBJ2-2	.	CATTWENTGELFF	TGTGCCACCACCTGGGAGAACACCGGGGAGCTGTTTTTT
11	TRBV5-1	many	TRBJ2-7	.	CASRLTAEQYF	TGCGCCAGCAGGTTGACAGCCGAGCAGTACTTC
16	TRBV9	few	TRBJ2-7	TRBD2	CASSHEGLAGAYEQYF	TGTGCCAGCAGCCACGAAGGACTAGCGGGAGCCTACGAGCAGTACTTC
14	TRBV7-9	.	TRBJ2-6	TRBD1	CASSSRQGASTEAF	TGTGCCAGCAGCTCCAGACAGGGGGCGAGCACTGAAGCTTTC
12	TRBV20-1	.	TRBJ1-2	.	CSAEAGSYGYTF	TGCAGTGCTGAGGCAGGGTCCTATGGCTACACCTTC
15	TRBV20-1	.	TRBJ1-2	.	CSASDGGAITYGYTF	TGCAGTGCTAGCGATGGGGGGGCTATTACGTATGGCTACACCTTC
15	TRBV7-6	.	TRBJ2-7	TRBD2	CASSLIGGALSEQYF	TGTGCCAGCAGCTTGATCGGGGGGGCCCTCAGCGAGCAGTACTTC
13	TRBV5-1	.	TRBJ2-5	TRBD1	CASAGGRQETQYF	TGCGCCAGCGCAGGGGGACGGCAAGAGACCCAGTACTTC
12	TRBV6-1	.	TRBJ1-5	TRBD1	CAGNRGTQPQHF	TGTGCCGGCAACAGGGGCACTCAGCCCCAGCATTTT
15	TRBV7-9	.	TRBJ1-2	TRBD1	CASSLPGQPHNGYTF	TGTGCCAGCAGCCTACCGGGACAGCCGCACAATGGCTACACCTTC
12	TRBV28	.	TRBJ1-5	.	CASRSSNQPQHF	TGTGCCAGCAGGTCAAGCAATCAGCCCCAGCATTTT
9	TRBV7-3	.	TRBJ2-7	.	CASSLQEYF	TGTGCCAGCAGCCTACAGGAGTACTTC
13	TRBV2	many	TRBJ2-5	.	CASSEAGGGTQYF	TGTGCCAGCAGTGAAGCGGGGGGCGGGACCCAGTACTTC
14	TRBV12-3/TRBV12-4	.	TRBJ1-2	.	CASSYGGRVYGYTF	TGTGCCAGCAGTTATGGGGGTAGGGTTTATGGCTACACCTTC
12	TRBV29-1	many	TRBJ1-1	.	CSVHGGGTEAFF	TGCAGCGTCCACGGTGGGGGCACTGAAGCTTTCTTT
14	TRBV24-1	.	TRBJ1-5	.	CATSLIGPHQPQHF	TGTGCCACCAGTTTAATAGGGCCCCATCAGCCCCAGCATTTT
17	TRBV5-6	.	TRBJ1-1	TRBD1	CASSRFAGQGADTEAFF	TGTGCCAGCAGTAGATTCGCGGGACAGGGGGCGGACACTGAAGCTTTCTTT
13	TRBV10-1	few	TRBJ2-2	.	CASSERGTGELFF	TGCGCCAGCAGTGAGCGGGGGACCGGGGAGCTGTTTTTT
15	TRBV9	.	TRBJ1-1	TRBD1	CASSVSGGHNTEAFF	TGTGCCAGCAGCGTATCAGGGGGCCATAACACTGAAGCTTTCTTT
11	TRBV7-9	.	TRBJ1-5	.	CASSLVGAQHF	TGTGCCAGCAGTTTAGTAGGGGCCCAGCATTTT
13	TRBV6-6	.	TRBJ2-7	.	CASSYLTGNEQYF	TGTGCCAGCAGTTACTTAACAGGGAACGAGCAGTACTTC
14	TRBV7-9	few	TRBJ1-2	.	CASSLVWTDYGYTF	TGTGCCAGCAGCTTAGTTTGGACAGACTATGGCTACACCTTC
12	TRBV12-3/TRBV12-4	many	TRBJ1-5	TRBD1	CANEFLGQGQHF	TGTGCCAACGAGTTCCTCGGACAGGGCCAGCATTTT
12	TRBV7-2	few	TRBJ1-4	.	CASSPEREKLFF	TGTGCCAGCTCACCGGAGCGGGAAAAACTGTTTTTT
15	TRBV7-2	.	TRBJ2-7	TRBD1	CASSIGQGKTYEQYF	TGTGCCAGCAGCATCGGACAGGGAAAAACGTACGAGCAGTACTTC
17	TRBV11-2	.	TRBJ1-4	TRBD1	CASSQTDRRGWGEKLFF	TGTGCCAGCAGCCAGACGGATCGCAGGGGGTGGGGTGAAAAACTGTTTTTT
16	TRBV2	.	TRBJ2-2	TRBD2	CASSDAGGSWTGELFF	TGTGCCAGCAGTGATGCCGGCGGGAGCTGGACCGGGGAGCTGTTTTTT
15	TRBV7-8	.	TRBJ1-6	TRBD1	CASSYRQGGSSPLHF	TGTGCCAGCAGCTATCGACAGGGTGGAAGTTCACCCCTCCACTTT
19	TRBV29-1	.	TRBJ2-5	TRBD2	CSVVAGWPGTSGMKGTQYF	TGCAGCGTTGTAGCAGGTTGGCCTGGGACTAGCGGGATGAAGGGGACCCAGTACTTC
18	TRBV15	.	TRBJ2-7	TRBD1	CATSRDLRRDRGDYEQYF	TGTGCCACCAGCAGAGATTTAAGAAGGGACAGGGGGGACTACGAGCAGTACTTC
14	TRBV6-6	few	TRBJ1-5	TRBD1	CASSTMTGNQPQHF	TGTGCCAGCAGTACAATGACAGGGAATCAGCCCCAGCATTTT
11	TRBV5-1	once	TRBJ1-1	.	CASSLRGGANF	TGCGCCAGCAGCTTACGCGGGGGGGCGAACTTT